Shown below are 15 T cell receptor beta chains from a single sample sequenced in a study of Graves' ophthalmopathy and Graves' hyperthyroidism. From RNA, the CDR3 regions of TCR beta chains were amplified and sequenced. First-round RT-PCR relied on HTBI primers, and a second-round multiplex PCR came next. TCRdb ran MiXCR on the multiplex PCR reads and lists one entry per CDR3 protein. This table has 450,000 or so distinct CDR3 sequences, 13% to 15% appearing once. The sequencing input was blood. Receptors originate from a woman aged 25-40 years with Graves' ophthalmopathy.

This clonotype was found many times. V gene TRBV11-1 combines with J gene TRBJ2-7; no clear D. In germline, CDR1 is SGHAT, CDR2 FQDESV (reference sequence). This CDR3 has 15 amino acids. The V end was cut by 0 bases, the J end by 0 bases, with 9 bases between. The CDR3 reads CASSLARHSSYEQYF. CDR3 DNA sequence: TGTGCCAGCAGCTTAGCGCGACATAGCTCCTACGAGCAGTACTTC.

This clonotype was counted ten times or more. The chain employs TRBV28 and TRBJ1-3; D is possibly TRBD1 (6 bases). V dropped 6 bases and J dropped 2 bases, with 14 bases sitting between them. The CDR3 totals 15 residues. From germline, CDR1 is MDHEN and CDR2 SYDVKM. CDR3 in amino acids: CASRPQGSTGNTIYF. DNA for the CDR3: TGTGCCAGCAGGCCACAGGGATCGACTGGAAACACCATATATTTT.

This clonotype was observed a few times. The chain uses TRBV30 and TRBJ1-6, with TRBD1 as a possible D gene (5 bases). This CDR3 contains 13 residues. Trimming took 2 bases from V and 7 from J, leaving 9 bases between them. Germline loops: CDR1 GTSNPN, CDR2 SVGIG (reference sequence). The CDR3 spells CAWSQGTNSPLHF. The CDR3 DNA reads as TGTGCCTGGAGTCAAGGGACCAATTCACCCCTCCACTTT.

Notes on this clonotype: A junction end diverges from the germline sequence, so it may reflect a read error. The chain links TRBV6-1 to TRBJ1-1; D is undetermined. The CDR3 has 14 amino acids. Germline values: CDR1 MNHNS, CDR2 SASEGT. The CDR3 DNA reads as TGTGCCATCAGTGAAGAAAGACACAACACTGAAGCTTTCTTT. Translation gives CAISEERHNTEAFF.

This chain connects TRBV12-3 or TRBV12-4 to TRBJ2-2; 8 bases fit TRBD1. This CDR3 comprises 16 residues. The trim removed 5 bases at V and 0 bases at J, leaving 5 bases unmatched. CDR3 sequence (DNA): TGTGCCAGCAGTGGGGCGGGACAGGCGAACACCGGGGAGCTGTTTTTT. Translated, it gives CASSGAGQANTGELFF.

Many counts were recorded for this clonotype. V gene TRBV28 combines with J gene TRBJ2-2; D is undetermined. V was shortened by 2 bases and J by 4 bases, with 14 bases between the two germline ends. In germline, CDR1 is MDHEN, CDR2 SYDVKM. The CDR3 runs 16 residues. The CDR3 is CASSLRRALFTGELFF. In nucleotides, the CDR3 is TGTGCCAGCAGTTTACGCCGGGCCCTCTTCACCGGGGAGCTGTTTTTT.

In its sample, this clonotype was seen many times. The chain employs TRBV7-8 and TRBJ2-5; 8 positions agree with TRBD1. V shed 1 base, J shed 1 base, and the junction held 11 bases outside the gene matches. Germline V gives CDR1 SGHVS, CDR2 FQNEAQ. This CDR3 contains 18 residues. The CDR3 region has the DNA TGTGCCAGCAGCTTAGGATCGGGGGACAGGCAACCCCAAGAGACCCAGTACTTC. Protein sequence: CASSLGSGDRQPQETQYF.

This clonotype was found a few times. A much larger clone lies one base from this, so it may be a read error. V and J are TRBV20-1 and TRBJ2-7; D remains ambiguous. V dropped 0 bases and J dropped 4 bases, with 7 bases sitting between them. This CDR3 spans 12 amino acids. In germline, CDR1 is DFQATT, CDR2 SNEGSKA (reference sequence). CDR3 DNA sequence: TGCAGTGCTAGAGAGGAGAGGTACGAGCAGTACTTC. The encoded protein is CSAREERYEQYF.

A remark on this clonotype: A read error may be the cause here, since a much bigger clone is one base away. V and J are TRBV7-8 and TRBJ1-1; D not resolved. The CDR3 contains 14 residues. Germline V gene sequence: CDR1 SGHVS, CDR2 FQNEAQ. V was shortened by 1 base and J by 2 bases, with 8 bases between the two germline ends. The CDR3 region has the DNA TGTGCCAGCAGCTTAGTACAGATTAACACTGAAGCTTTCTTT. It is translated as CASSLVQINTEAFF.

This clonotype was counted ten times or more. The chain is built from TRBV19 and TRBJ1-5; the D gene is possibly TRBD1 (5 bases). Germline lookup yields CDR1 LNHDA and CDR2 SQIVND (reference sequence). The V end lost 5 bases, the J end lost 1 base, and 21 bases lay between the germline ends. This CDR3 is built from 18 residues. CDR3 residues: CASSPRGRAALSNQPQHF. The CDR3 DNA follows: TGTGCCAGTAGTCCCCGGGGCCGAGCCGCTCTGAGCAATCAGCCCCAGCATTTT.

This clonotype was detected ten times or more. CDR3 sequence reads: CAIRETGESYEQYF. CDR3 DNA sequence: TGTGCCATCAGGGAGACAGGAGAGTCCTACGAGCAGTACTTC. This rearrangement joins TRBV10-3 to TRBJ2-7, with TRBD1 as a possible D gene (6 bases). V was clipped by 6 bases and J by 1 base, with 13 bases between them. Germline V gene sequence: CDR1 ENHRY, CDR2 SYGVKD. The CDR3 has 14 amino acids.

This clonotype was recorded a few times. The chain has TRBV5-1 and TRBJ2-2; 9 bases agree with TRBD2. This CDR3 contains 19 residues. With 3 bases clipped from V and 0 bases from J, the junction kept 12 bases outside the gene matches. Germline CDR1 and CDR2: SGHRS and YFSETQ. The CDR3 loop is CASSSNRPGTSPNTGELFF. The CDR3 nucleotides are TGCGCCAGCAGCTCCAACCGGCCAGGGACTAGCCCGAACACCGGGGAGCTGTTTTTT.

This clonotype was observed many times. This rearrangement joins TRBV7-2 to TRBJ1-2; D gene unclear. This CDR3 has 14 residues. Germline V lookup: CDR1 SGHTA, CDR2 FQGNSA. With 3 bases removed from V and 3 bases from J, the gap between germline ends came to 11 bases. Here the CDR3 DNA reads TGTGCCAGCAGCTTCGTGGGCATTTACTATGGCTACACCTTC. It translates to CASSFVGIYYGYTF.

The chain recombines TRBV6-1 with TRBJ2-2, with 7 bases fitting TRBD1. J gave up 8 bases and V 8 bases, and 17 bases lay outside the gene matches. The CDR3 runs 16 residues. Per the germline V gene, CDR1 is MNHNS and CDR2 is SASEGT. This CDR3 is CASSPPHTGVIGELFF. In nucleotides, the CDR3 is TGTGCCAGCTCCCCGCCCCACACAGGGGTGATAGGGGAGCTGTTTTTT.

This clonotype was detected ten times or more. The chain combines TRBV5-1 with TRBJ2-7; tentatively, D is TRBD1 (6 bases). The CDR3 sequence is 14 residues long. Germline V gives CDR1 SGHRS, CDR2 YFSETQ. V lost 3 bases and J lost 3, with 13 bases in between. The DNA of the CDR3 is TGCGCCAGCAGCTCCGCAGGGGAATTCTACGAGCAGTACTTC. This gives the protein CASSSAGEFYEQYF.